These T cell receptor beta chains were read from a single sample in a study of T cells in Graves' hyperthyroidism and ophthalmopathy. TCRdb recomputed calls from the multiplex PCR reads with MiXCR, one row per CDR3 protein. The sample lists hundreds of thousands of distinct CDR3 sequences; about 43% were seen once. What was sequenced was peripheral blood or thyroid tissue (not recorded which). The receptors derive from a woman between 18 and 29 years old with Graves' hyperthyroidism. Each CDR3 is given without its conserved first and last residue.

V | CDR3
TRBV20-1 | SPRPRGLREKLF
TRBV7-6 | ASSLVIGETPYEQY
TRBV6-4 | ASSDELAGVTGELF
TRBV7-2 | ASSPSKGVPGGYT
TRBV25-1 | ASSEYKGQGVGETQY
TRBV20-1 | SAPPLAGGGEEQY
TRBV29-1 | SVGGVGTGGYEQY
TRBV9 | ASSFGLAGWYEQY
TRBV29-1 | SPFGQQETQY
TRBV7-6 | ASSILAGGLYEQY
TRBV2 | ASPDGEAF
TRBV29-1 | SVEVSGRDDTGELF
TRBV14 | ASSHIRGYRVTEAF
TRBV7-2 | ASSLQTGANVLT
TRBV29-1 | SVQTGANYGYT
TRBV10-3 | ASSRNSNNSPLH
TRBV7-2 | ASSLVRRRSSYT
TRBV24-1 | ATSDPLTGQPQH
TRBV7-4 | ASSQFPGETQY
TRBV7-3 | ASSSPTSGSPEQY
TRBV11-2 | ASSPGTRDTQY
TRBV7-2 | ASSLLAGERVYGYT
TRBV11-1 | ASSAWAGGGETQY
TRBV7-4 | ASSTARAGGELF
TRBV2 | ASSEGDMPRQY
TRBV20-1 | SARTGFGNTIY
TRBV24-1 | ATSDQGQGQY
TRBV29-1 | SFAWRVFRGDQPQH
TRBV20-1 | SARLVNTEAF
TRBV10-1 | ASIPPLRPYGYT
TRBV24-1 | ATSDTRGETQY
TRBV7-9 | ASSQARGPGANVLT
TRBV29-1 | SVPGKGGTEAF
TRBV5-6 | ASNTGTSPKAETQY
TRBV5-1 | ASSLSSGLTGELF
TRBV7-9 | ASIPRTSGETQY
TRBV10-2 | ASSEGWGEETQY
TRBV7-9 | ASSNRDNTYEQY
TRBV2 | ASLQIQGREAF
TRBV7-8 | ASSTGANTGELF
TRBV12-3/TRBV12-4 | ASSYRGQDEKLF
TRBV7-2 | ASSVGMAETQY
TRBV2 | ASSGVGESPLH